The T cell receptor (beta chain) described here comes from a study of blood T cell repertoires in COVID-19. Overall study: From T cells, B-cell-depleted T cells, or PBMCs came the material, which was cDNA or gDNA.

The CDR3 consists of 14 residues. The J segment lost 5 bases and the V segment lost 4 bases, leaving 3 bases of the junction unmatched. Germline V lookup: CDR1 MNHEY, CDR2 SVGAGI. Here immunoSEQ multiplex PCR was the method, and the copy in TCRdb shows in-frame clones only, minus some. Of 50,000 to 60,000 clones in the sample, around nine tenths were seen once. The sequencing input was peripheral blood. The origin of this receptor is a man in his sixties with active COVID-19. This chain uses TRBV6-5 with TRBJ2-2, with 8 bases identical to TRBD2. The CDR3 nucleotides are TGTGCCAGCAGTTCACGGGAGGGAACCGGGGAGCTGTTTTTT. Residues: CASSSREGTGELFF.